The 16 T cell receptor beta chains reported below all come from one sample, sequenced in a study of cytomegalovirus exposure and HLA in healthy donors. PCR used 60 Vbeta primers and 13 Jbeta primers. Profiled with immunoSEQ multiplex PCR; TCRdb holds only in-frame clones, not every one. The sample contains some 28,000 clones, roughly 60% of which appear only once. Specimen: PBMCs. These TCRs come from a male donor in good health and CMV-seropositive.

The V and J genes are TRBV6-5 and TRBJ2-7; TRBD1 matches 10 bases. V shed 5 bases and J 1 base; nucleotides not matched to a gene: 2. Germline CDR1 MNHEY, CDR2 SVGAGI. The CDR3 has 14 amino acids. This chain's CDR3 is CASSRTGGSYEQYF. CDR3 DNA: TGTGCCAGCAGTAGGACAGGGGGGTCCTACGAGCAGTACTTC.

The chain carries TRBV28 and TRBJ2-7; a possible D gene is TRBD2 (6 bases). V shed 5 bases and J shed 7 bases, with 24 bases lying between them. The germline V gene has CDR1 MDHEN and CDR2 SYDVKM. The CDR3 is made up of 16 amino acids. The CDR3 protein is CASSGPGRPDSWEQYF. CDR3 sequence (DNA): TGTGCCAGCAGTGGGCCCGGGAGACCCGACAGCTGGGAGCAGTACTTC.

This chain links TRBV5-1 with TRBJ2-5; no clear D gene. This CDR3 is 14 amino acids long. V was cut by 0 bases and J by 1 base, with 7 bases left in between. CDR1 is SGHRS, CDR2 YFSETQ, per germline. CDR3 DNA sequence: TGCGCCAGCAGCTTGGCTCCAGTCCAAGAGACCCAGTACTTC. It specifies CASSLAPVQETQYF.

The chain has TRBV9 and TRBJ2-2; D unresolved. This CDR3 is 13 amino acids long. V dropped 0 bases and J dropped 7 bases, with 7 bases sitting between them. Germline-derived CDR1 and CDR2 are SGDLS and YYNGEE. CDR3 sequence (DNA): TGTGCCAGCAGCGTAGGAGCGAACGGGGAGCTGTTTTTT. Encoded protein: CASSVGANGELFF. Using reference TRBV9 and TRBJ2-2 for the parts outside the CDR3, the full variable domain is DSGVTQTPKHLITATGQRVTLRCSPRSGDLSVYWYQQSLDQGLQFLIQYYNGEERAKGNILERFSAQQFPDLHSELNLSSLELGDSALYFCASSVGANGELFFGEGSRLTVL.

CDR3 coding DNA: TGCGCCAGCAGCTTGATGTCATCCGGTGTCTATGGCTACACCTTC. Protein sequence: CASSLMSSGVYGYTF. The chain uses TRBV5-1 and TRBJ1-2; D ambiguous. CDR3 length: 15 residues. Trimming pared 1 base from V and 4 bases from J, leaving 14 bases between. From germline, CDR1 is SGHRS and CDR2 YFSETQ.

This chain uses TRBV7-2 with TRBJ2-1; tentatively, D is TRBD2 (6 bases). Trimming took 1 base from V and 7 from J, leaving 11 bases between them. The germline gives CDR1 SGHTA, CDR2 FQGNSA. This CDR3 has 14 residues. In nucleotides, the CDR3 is TGTGCCAGCAGCTTAGAGGCGGGGCCTAATGAGCAGTTCTTC. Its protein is CASSLEAGPNEQFF.

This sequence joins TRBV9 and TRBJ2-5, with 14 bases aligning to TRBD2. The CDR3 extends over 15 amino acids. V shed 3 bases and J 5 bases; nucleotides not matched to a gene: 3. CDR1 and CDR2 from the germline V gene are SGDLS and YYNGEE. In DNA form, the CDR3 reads TGTGCCAGCAGCGAGGGGACTAGCGGGAGTGAGACCCAGTACTTC. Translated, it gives CASSEGTSGSETQYF. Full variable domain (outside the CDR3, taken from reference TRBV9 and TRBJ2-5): DSGVTQTPKHLITATGQRVTLRCSPRSGDLSVYWYQQSLDQGLQFLIQYYNGEERAKGNILERFSAQQFPDLHSELNLSSLELGDSALYFCASSEGTSGSETQYFGPGTRLLVL.

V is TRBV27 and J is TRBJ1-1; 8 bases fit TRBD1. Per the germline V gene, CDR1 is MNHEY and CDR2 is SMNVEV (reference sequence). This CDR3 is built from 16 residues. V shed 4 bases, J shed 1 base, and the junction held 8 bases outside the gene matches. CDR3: CASSSLLGQGNTEAFF. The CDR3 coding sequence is TGTGCCAGCAGTTCCCTTCTTGGACAGGGGAACACTGAAGCTTTCTTT.

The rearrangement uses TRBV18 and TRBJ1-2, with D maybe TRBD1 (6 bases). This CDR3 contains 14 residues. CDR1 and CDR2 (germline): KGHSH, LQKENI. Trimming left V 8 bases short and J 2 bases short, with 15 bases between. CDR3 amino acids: CASQTGPLNYGYTF. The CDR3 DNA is TGTGCCAGCCAAACAGGGCCCTTGAACTATGGCTACACCTTC.

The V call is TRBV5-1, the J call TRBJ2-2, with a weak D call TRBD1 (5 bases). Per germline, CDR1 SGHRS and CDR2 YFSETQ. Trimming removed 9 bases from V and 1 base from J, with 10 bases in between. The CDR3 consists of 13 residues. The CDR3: CAILRENTGELFF. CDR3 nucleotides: TGCGCCATCCTCAGGGAGAACACCGGGGAGCTGTTTTTT.

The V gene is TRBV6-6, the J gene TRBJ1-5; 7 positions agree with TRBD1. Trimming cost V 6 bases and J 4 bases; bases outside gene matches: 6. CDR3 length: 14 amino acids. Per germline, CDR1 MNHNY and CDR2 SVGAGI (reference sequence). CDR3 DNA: TGTGCCAGCAGGCGGACAGGAGTTAATCAGCCCCAGCATTTT. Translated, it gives CASRRTGVNQPQHF.

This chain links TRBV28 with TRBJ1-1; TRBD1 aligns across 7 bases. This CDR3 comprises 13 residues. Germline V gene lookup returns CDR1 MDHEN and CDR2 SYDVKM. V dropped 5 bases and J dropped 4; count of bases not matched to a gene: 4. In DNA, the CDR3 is TGTGCCAGCAGTCAACAGGGGATCACTGAAGCTTTCTTT. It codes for CASSQQGITEAFF.

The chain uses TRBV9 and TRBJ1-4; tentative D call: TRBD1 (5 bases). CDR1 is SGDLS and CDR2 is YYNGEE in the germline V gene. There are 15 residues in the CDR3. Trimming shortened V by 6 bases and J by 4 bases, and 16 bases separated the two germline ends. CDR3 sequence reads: CASTRRDSGNEKLFF. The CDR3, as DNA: TGTGCCAGCACCCGACGGGACTCCGGTAATGAAAAACTGTTTTTT.

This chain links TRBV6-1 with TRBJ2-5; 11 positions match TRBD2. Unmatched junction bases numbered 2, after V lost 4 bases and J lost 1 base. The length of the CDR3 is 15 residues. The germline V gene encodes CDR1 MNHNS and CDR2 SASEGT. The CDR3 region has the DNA TGTGCCAGCAGTGTACTAGCGGGGGCCCAAGAGACCCAGTACTTC. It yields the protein CASSVLAGAQETQYF.

CDR3 bases: TGTGCCAGCAGTTTAGCAGCGGGGGCGGATACGCAGTATTTT. The encoded protein is CASSLAAGADTQYF. The rearrangement joins TRBV27 to TRBJ2-3, with 8 positions matching TRBD2. Germline loops: CDR1 MNHEY, CDR2 SMNVEV (reference sequence). V was clipped by 2 bases and J by 6 bases; unmatched bases: 4. This CDR3 is 14 amino acids long.

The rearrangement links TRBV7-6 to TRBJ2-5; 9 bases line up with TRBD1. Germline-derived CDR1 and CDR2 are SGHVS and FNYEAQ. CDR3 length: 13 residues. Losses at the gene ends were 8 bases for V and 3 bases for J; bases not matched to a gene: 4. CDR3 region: CASRRQGEETQYF. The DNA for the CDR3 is TGTGCCAGCCGAAGACAGGGGGAAGAGACCCAGTACTTC.